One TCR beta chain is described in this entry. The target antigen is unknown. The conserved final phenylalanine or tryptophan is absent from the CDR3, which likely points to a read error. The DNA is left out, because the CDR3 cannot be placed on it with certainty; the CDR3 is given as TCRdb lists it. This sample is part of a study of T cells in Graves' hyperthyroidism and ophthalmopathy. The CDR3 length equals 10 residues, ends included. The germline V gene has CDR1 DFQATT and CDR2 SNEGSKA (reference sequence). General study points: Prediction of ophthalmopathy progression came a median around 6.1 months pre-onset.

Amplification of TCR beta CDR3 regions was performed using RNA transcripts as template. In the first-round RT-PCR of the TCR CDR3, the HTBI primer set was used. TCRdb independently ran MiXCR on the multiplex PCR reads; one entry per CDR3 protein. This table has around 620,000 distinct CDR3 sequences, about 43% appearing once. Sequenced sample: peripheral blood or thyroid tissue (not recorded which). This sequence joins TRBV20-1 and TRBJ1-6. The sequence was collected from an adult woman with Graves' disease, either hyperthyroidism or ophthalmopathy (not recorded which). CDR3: CSAGRDSSNT.